Detailed here is one T cell receptor beta chain. The target antigen is unknown. Excluded were patients having autoimmune disease history or systemic immunosuppression. Profiling relied on immunoSEQ multiplex PCR, and the TCRdb table lists in-frame clones only, not all of them. Of fewer than 75,000 clones detected, approximately 88% appear once; the ten largest clones hold 0.61%. V was cut by 7 bases and J by 3 bases, with 4 bases left in between. Germline V gene lookup returns CDR1 MDHEN and CDR2 SYDVKM. CDR3 length: 11 residues. The source of the sample is a study of OX40 agonist ivuxolimab in advanced cancers. General study findings and limits: In the 0.1 to 3.0 mg/kg range, CD4+ and CD8+ blood T cells had expanded clonally by week 6. Relative to CD4+, CD8+ T cells held more expanded clones on average.

J is TRBJ2-1 and V is TRBV28; no clear D. Material: CD4+ or CD8+ T cells sorted from blood, obtained in a trial of the OX40 agonist ivuxolimab. The TCR was taken from an adult with an advanced solid tumor such as melanoma, head and neck, liver or kidney cancer. Here the CDR3 reads CASMIYNEQFF. In DNA form, the CDR3 reads TGTGCCAGCATGATCTACAATGAGCAGTTCTTC.